The clone carrying this T cell receptor (beta chain) was found a few times. The CDR3 has 12 amino acids. Germline CDR1 reads MNHNS; CDR2 reads SASEGT. Trimming cost V 6 bases and J 11 bases, with 16 bases left between them. Next came a second PCR, run for roughly 6 to 11 cycles, which used a sample-barcoded 5' primer along with a J-beta primer mix. MiXCR, run by TCRdb on the 5' RACE reads, gives a single entry per CDR3 protein. The sample lists just under 750,000 distinct CDR3 sequences, about 20% seen once, with under 25% in the top ten. The data are from a study of blood T cells in healthy people across ages.

The source material was blood. The receptor was derived from a man aged 70 or older in good health. The genes are TRBV6-1 and TRBJ1-1; a weak D match, TRBD1 (5 bases). CDR3 DNA sequence: TGTGCCAGCAGGCCCGGCCTTCCAGGGGCTTTCTTT. Its protein product is CASRPGLPGAFF.